This T cell receptor beta chain was recorded in a study of blood T cell repertoires in COVID-19. Looking at the study overall: Sites in the United States, Italy and Spain provided acute and convalescent COVID-19 samples. In each case, the material was cDNA or gDNA derived from T cells, B-cell-depleted T cells, or PBMCs.

This CDR3 comprises 15 residues. The germline V gene has CDR1 SGHAT and CDR2 FQNNGV. V was clipped by 5 bases and J by 6 bases, with 19 bases between them. This clone occurred a few times. Some clones are missing from TCRdb's copy, which holds only in-frame ones; the method was immunoSEQ multiplex PCR. This sample carries around 160,000 clones, approximately 84% of them seen once, and the ten largest clones take around 13%. The chain carries TRBV11-2 and TRBJ1-1, with D unclear. The sequence was collected from a woman of 80 years or more with acute or convalescent COVID-19. Sequencing used peripheral blood. The CDR3 DNA sequence: TGTGCCAGCAGCCCTAGCCCGGACCCGAGGGCTGAAGCTTTCTTT. It translates to CASSPSPDPRAEAFF.